This T cell receptor (beta chain) emerged from a study of monozygotic twins with inflammatory bowel disease. Template switching incorporated UMIs with a 6-nucleotide sample barcode. TCRdb reprocessed the 5' RACE reads, keeping one entry per CDR3 protein, no DNA. The sample table includes about 330,000 distinct CDR3 sequences. Overall study results and limits: IBD patients shared fewer clonotypes with other individuals than healthy twins, especially patients with disease activity signs.

Concerning this clonotype: Its cognate antigen is unknown.

CDR3 length: 16 amino acids. Germline CDR1 DFQATT, CDR2 SNEGSKA (reference sequence). Sequenced input: blood. This TCR was recovered from a human donor with ulcerative colitis or Crohn's disease, or a healthy co-twin of an affected twin (not recorded which). This chain joins TRBV20-1 and TRBJ2-3; with no DNA, the TCRdb D assignment of TRBD2 cannot be verified. The CDR3 is CSARDPKEVSTDTQYF.